The entry that follows covers one TCR beta chain sequence. The data are from a study of blood T cell repertoires in COVID-19. About the study: Donors in the United States, Italy and Spain gave samples during acute or convalescent COVID-19.

Here immunoSEQ multiplex PCR was the method, and the copy in TCRdb shows in-frame clones only, minus some. The profile shows about 350,000 clones, more than 75% of them singletons. CDR1 and CDR2 from the germline V gene are SGHVS and FQNEAQ. V shed 1 base and J shed 2 bases, with 14 bases lying between them. This CDR3 region has 16 residues. The sample taken for sequencing was PBMCs or T cells enriched from blood (not recorded which). V usage is TRBV7-8 and J usage is TRBJ1-2; D perhaps matches TRBD1 (5 bases). The origin of this receptor is a woman aged 30 to 39 who had recovered from COVID-19. CDR3: CASSLEWARVNYGYTF. CDR3 DNA sequence: TGTGCCAGCAGCTTAGAGTGGGCCAGGGTGAACTATGGCTACACCTTC.